This is a list of T cell receptor beta chains from one sample in a study of beta chain features in type 1 diabetes. Assay used: immunoSEQ multiplex PCR; TCRdb lists only in-frame clones, some missing. The repertoire consists of hundreds of thousands of clones, with about 14% occurring once and the leading ten covering roughly 0.04%. The specimen sequenced was naive CD4+ T cells from blood. These receptor sequences come from a man between 18 and 35 years old with type 1 diabetes. CDR3s include the opening cysteine and the closing phenylalanine or tryptophan. The order of the fields is J gene, D gene, clone size, V gene, CDR3 protein, CDR3 DNA. D genes are given only for firm matches. Not every row has a clone size; where given, it reads once, few, many or a size class.

j_gene: TRBJ2-5
d_gene: NA
abundance: NA
v_gene: TRBV7-2
CDR3aa: CASSLAGTAQETQYF
CDR3nt: TGTGCCAGCAGCTTAGCTGGGACTGCACAAGAGACCCAGTACTTC

j_gene: TRBJ2-7
d_gene: TRBD2
abundance: NA
v_gene: TRBV15
CDR3aa: CATSKSGSYEQYF
CDR3nt: TGTGCCACCAGCAAGAGCGGGAGCTACGAGCAGTACTTC

j_gene: TRBJ2-1
d_gene: TRBD2
abundance: NA
v_gene: TRBV7-2
CDR3aa: CASSFFLAGGNNEQFF
CDR3nt: TGTGCCAGCAGCTTCTTCCTAGCGGGGGGTAACAATGAGCAGTTCTTC

j_gene: TRBJ1-4
d_gene: NA
abundance: NA
v_gene: TRBV29-1
CDR3aa: CSVVTHASATNEKLFF
CDR3nt: TGCAGCGTTGTAACCCATGCCTCTGCAACTAATGAAAAACTGTTTTTT

j_gene: TRBJ1-1
d_gene: NA
abundance: few
v_gene: TRBV2
CDR3aa: CASSDVAEAFF
CDR3nt: TGTGCCAGCAGCGACGTGGCTGAAGCTTTCTTT

j_gene: TRBJ1-2
d_gene: TRBD1
abundance: NA
v_gene: TRBV19
CDR3aa: CASSWTGDYGYTF
CDR3nt: TGTGCCAGTAGTTGGACAGGGGACTATGGCTACACCTTC

j_gene: TRBJ2-1
d_gene: NA
abundance: NA
v_gene: TRBV29-1
CDR3aa: CSGLVGDLSYNEQFF
CDR3nt: TGCAGCGGCCTCGTGGGGGACCTTTCCTACAATGAGCAGTTCTTC

j_gene: TRBJ2-3
d_gene: NA
abundance: NA
v_gene: TRBV7-2
CDR3aa: CASSFGQSTDTQYF
CDR3nt: TGTGCCAGCAGCTTCGGACAGAGCACAGATACGCAGTATTTT

j_gene: TRBJ2-2
d_gene: NA
abundance: NA
v_gene: TRBV6-1
CDR3aa: CARGADTGELFF
CDR3nt: TGTGCCAGAGGGGCCGACACCGGGGAGCTGTTTTTT

j_gene: TRBJ2-7
d_gene: NA
abundance: NA
v_gene: TRBV11-2
CDR3aa: CASSPSYEQYF
CDR3nt: TGTGCCAGCAGTCCCTCCTACGAGCAGTACTTC

j_gene: TRBJ1-2
d_gene: TRBD1
abundance: few
v_gene: TRBV6-6
CDR3aa: CASSSRTGGYTF
CDR3nt: TGTGCCAGCAGTTCGAGGACAGGCGGCTACACCTTC

j_gene: TRBJ1-3
d_gene: NA
abundance: few
v_gene: TRBV4-3
CDR3aa: CASSQAGGSGNTIYF
CDR3nt: TGCGCCAGCAGCCAAGCCGGGGGTTCCGGAAACACCATATATTTT

j_gene: TRBJ1-1
d_gene: NA
abundance: NA
v_gene: TRBV2
CDR3aa: CASSGVVNTEAFF
CDR3nt: TGTGCCAGCAGTGGAGTTGTGAACACTGAAGCTTTCTTT

j_gene: TRBJ2-2
d_gene: NA
abundance: NA
v_gene: TRBV7-2
CDR3aa: CASSVTGNTGELFF
CDR3nt: TGTGCCAGCAGCGTCACAGGGAACACCGGGGAGCTGTTTTTT

j_gene: TRBJ2-5
d_gene: TRBD2
abundance: few
v_gene: TRBV6-5
CDR3aa: CASRGTSGQETQYF
CDR3nt: TGTGCCAGCAGGGGGACTAGCGGCCAAGAGACCCAGTACTTC

j_gene: TRBJ1-4
d_gene: NA
abundance: NA
v_gene: TRBV30
CDR3aa: CAWKAGGRKKLFF
CDR3nt: TGTGCCTGGAAAGCGGGAGGGAGGAAAAAACTGTTTTTT

j_gene: TRBJ1-2
d_gene: NA
abundance: few
v_gene: TRBV11-2
CDR3aa: CASSSQGFGYTF
CDR3nt: TGTGCCAGCAGCTCCCAGGGGTTTGGCTACACCTTC

j_gene: TRBJ2-7
d_gene: NA
abundance: few
v_gene: TRBV6-6
CDR3aa: CASSYPQQGYEQYF
CDR3nt: TGTGCCAGCAGCTACCCCCAGCAGGGCTACGAGCAGTACTTC

j_gene: TRBJ2-5
d_gene: TRBD2
abundance: NA
v_gene: TRBV9
CDR3aa: CASSVGLAGGQETQYF
CDR3nt: TGTGCCAGCAGCGTCGGACTAGCGGGGGGGCAAGAGACCCAGTACTTC

j_gene: TRBJ2-7
d_gene: TRBD1
abundance: few
v_gene: TRBV11-3
CDR3aa: CASSLGQGPRYF
CDR3nt: TGTGCCAGCAGTCTAGGACAGGGACCGCGGTACTTC

j_gene: TRBJ1-1
d_gene: NA
abundance: few
v_gene: TRBV5-1
CDR3aa: CASSLDYRVGTEAFF
CDR3nt: TGCGCCAGCAGCTTGGACTACAGGGTAGGCACTGAAGCTTTCTTT

j_gene: TRBJ1-1
d_gene: TRBD1
abundance: NA
v_gene: TRBV5-1
CDR3aa: CASSPADRHLLGAFF
CDR3nt: TGCGCCAGCAGCCCAGCGGACAGGCATCTACTAGGGGCTTTCTTT

j_gene: TRBJ1-1
d_gene: TRBD1
abundance: NA
v_gene: TRBV15
CDR3aa: CATSRDRQGVTEAFF
CDR3nt: TGTGCCACCAGCAGAGATAGACAGGGTGTCACTGAAGCTTTCTTT

j_gene: TRBJ1-2
d_gene: NA
abundance: few
v_gene: TRBV10-3
CDR3aa: CAMSSSGDYGYTF
CDR3nt: TGTGCCATGTCCTCATCAGGGGACTATGGCTACACCTTC

j_gene: TRBJ2-3
d_gene: NA
abundance: few
v_gene: TRBV7-2
CDR3aa: CASSLQKGVTDTQYF
CDR3nt: TGTGCCAGCAGTCTCCAGAAGGGGGTGACAGATACGCAGTATTTT

j_gene: TRBJ1-2
d_gene: NA
abundance: NA
v_gene: TRBV6-5
CDR3aa: CASTSSPVGFGYTF
CDR3nt: TGTGCCAGCACCTCTAGCCCGGTGGGGTTTGGCTACACCTTC

j_gene: TRBJ2-3
d_gene: NA
abundance: few
v_gene: TRBV7-2
CDR3aa: CASSLLGQGEDTQYF
CDR3nt: TGTGCCAGCAGCTTGTTGGGTCAGGGAGAAGATACGCAGTATTTT

j_gene: TRBJ2-3
d_gene: TRBD2
abundance: few
v_gene: TRBV18
CDR3aa: CASSPREGRSTDTQYF
CDR3nt: TGTGCCAGCTCACCACGGGAGGGTCGAAGCACAGATACGCAGTATTTT

j_gene: TRBJ2-1
d_gene: NA
abundance: few
v_gene: TRBV12-5
CDR3aa: CASGLLHEQFF
CDR3nt: TGTGCTAGTGGTCTCCTCCATGAGCAGTTCTTC

j_gene: TRBJ1-5
d_gene: NA
abundance: many
v_gene: TRBV7-9
CDR3aa: CASSLGNQPQHF
CDR3nt: TGTGCCAGCAGCTTGGGCAATCAGCCCCAGCATTTT

j_gene: TRBJ2-3
d_gene: NA
abundance: NA
v_gene: TRBV6-5
CDR3aa: CASSPLGGDTDTQYF
CDR3nt: TGTGCCAGCAGTCCCCTAGGGGGGGACACAGATACGCAGTATTTT

j_gene: TRBJ2-1
d_gene: NA
abundance: few
v_gene: TRBV28
CDR3aa: CASKTGARYNEQFF
CDR3nt: TGTGCCAGCAAAACCGGGGCACGCTACAATGAGCAGTTCTTC

j_gene: TRBJ2-2
d_gene: TRBD1
abundance: few
v_gene: TRBV2
CDR3aa: CASKRTGMNTGELFF
CDR3nt: TGTGCCAGCAAAAGGACAGGGATGAACACCGGGGAGCTGTTTTTT

j_gene: TRBJ1-5
d_gene: NA
abundance: NA
v_gene: TRBV29-1
CDR3aa: CSVEGSNQPQHF
CDR3nt: TGCAGCGTTGAAGGCAGCAATCAGCCCCAGCATTTT

j_gene: TRBJ2-7
d_gene: NA
abundance: few
v_gene: TRBV18
CDR3aa: CASSPPGGDEQYF
CDR3nt: TGTGCCAGCTCACCACCGGGAGGCGACGAGCAGTACTTC

j_gene: TRBJ1-2
d_gene: NA
abundance: NA
v_gene: TRBV30
CDR3aa: CAWSVRGAGGYTF
CDR3nt: TGTGCCTGGAGTGTACGAGGGGCAGGTGGCTACACCTTC

j_gene: TRBJ2-5
d_gene: NA
abundance: few
v_gene: TRBV7-8
CDR3aa: CASSLAYIQETQYF
CDR3nt: TGTGCCAGCAGCTTAGCGTACATCCAAGAGACCCAGTACTTC